Here is one TCR beta chain with its context. The record originates from a study of T cells after yellow fever vaccination. TCRdb called the 5' RACE reads again in MiXCR, with one record for every CDR3 protein. The repertoire holds around 610,000 distinct CDR3 sequences, with roughly 12% as singletons. Germline lookup yields CDR1 SGHNT and CDR2 YYREEE (reference sequence). V was pared by 0 bases and J by 0 bases, with 6 bases of the junction left unmatched. This CDR3 region has 17 residues. The chain combines TRBV5-4 with TRBJ2-5; 9 nucleotides match TRBD1. The sequencing here drew on PBMCs, taken on the day of the yellow fever booster vaccination. This TCR was sampled from a man in his thirties or forties who received the YFV17D yellow fever vaccine. CDR3 in DNA: TGTGCCAGCAGCTTGGATAAGACAGGGGGGTACCAAGAGACCCAGTACTTC. It specifies CASSLDKTGGYQETQYF.